Given below is one TCR beta chain in context. This specimen comes from a study of blood T cell repertoires in COVID-19. Overall study context: The samples span acute and convalescent COVID-19 from the United States, Italy and Spain. The analysed material was cDNA or gDNA that came from T cells, B-cell-depleted T cells, or PBMCs.

Authors' processing steps: For nucleated cells, counts were estimated from reference gene primer amplification. Produced via immunoSEQ multiplex PCR; TCRdb's table is partial and in-frame only. V, J and clone size reflect that table, while D and trimming were determined from the DNA. Here the sample spans some 60,000 clones, around 83% being singletons. Trimming shortened V by 5 bases and J by 4 bases, and 9 bases separated the two germline ends. This CDR3 contains 13 residues. Source material: peripheral blood. This receptor was obtained from a human donor in a cohort sampled during active COVID-19. The chain uses TRBV12-3 or TRBV12-4 and TRBJ1-5, with unresolved D. The CDR3: CASSEMPNQPQHF. CDR3 DNA: TGTGCCAGCAGTGAGATGCCTAATCAGCCCCAGCATTTT.